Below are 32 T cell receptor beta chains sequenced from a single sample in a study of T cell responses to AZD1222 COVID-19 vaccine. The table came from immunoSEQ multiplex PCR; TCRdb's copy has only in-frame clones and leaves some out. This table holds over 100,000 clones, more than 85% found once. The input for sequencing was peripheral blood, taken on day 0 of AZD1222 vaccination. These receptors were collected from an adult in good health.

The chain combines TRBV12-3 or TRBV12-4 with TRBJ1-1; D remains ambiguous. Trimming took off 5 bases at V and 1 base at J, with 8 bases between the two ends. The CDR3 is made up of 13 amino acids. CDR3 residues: CASSRGKNTEAFF. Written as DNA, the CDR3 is TGTGCCAGCAGTCGCGGGAAGAACACTGAAGCTTTCTTT.

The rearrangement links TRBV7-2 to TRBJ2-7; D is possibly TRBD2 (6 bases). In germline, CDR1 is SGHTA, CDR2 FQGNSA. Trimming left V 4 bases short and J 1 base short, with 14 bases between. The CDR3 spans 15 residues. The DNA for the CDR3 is TGTGCCAGCAGCTCCAGGAGGGATAGGTCCTACGAGCAGTACTTC. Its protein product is CASSSRRDRSYEQYF.

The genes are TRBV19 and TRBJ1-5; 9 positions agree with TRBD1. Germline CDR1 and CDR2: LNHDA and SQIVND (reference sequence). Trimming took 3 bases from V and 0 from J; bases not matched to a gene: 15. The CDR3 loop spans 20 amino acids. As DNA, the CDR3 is TGTGCCAGTAGTATTCTACGAAGGGACAGGGCGTCGTATAGCAATCAGCCCCAGCATTTT. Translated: CASSILRRDRASYSNQPQHF.

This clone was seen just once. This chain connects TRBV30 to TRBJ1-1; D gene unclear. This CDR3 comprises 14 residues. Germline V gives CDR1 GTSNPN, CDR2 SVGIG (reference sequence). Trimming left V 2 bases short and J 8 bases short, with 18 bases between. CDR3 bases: TGTGCCTGGAGTATGGGCGCCGGGGAATCCGAAGCTTTCTTT. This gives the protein CAWSMGAGESEAFF.

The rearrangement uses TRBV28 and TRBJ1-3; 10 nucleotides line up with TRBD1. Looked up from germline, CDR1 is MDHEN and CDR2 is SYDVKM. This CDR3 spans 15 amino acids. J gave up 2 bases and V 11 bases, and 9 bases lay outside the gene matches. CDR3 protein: CASLPGQGAGNTIYF. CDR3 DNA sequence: TGTGCCTCCCTGCCAGGACAGGGGGCTGGAAACACCATATATTTT.

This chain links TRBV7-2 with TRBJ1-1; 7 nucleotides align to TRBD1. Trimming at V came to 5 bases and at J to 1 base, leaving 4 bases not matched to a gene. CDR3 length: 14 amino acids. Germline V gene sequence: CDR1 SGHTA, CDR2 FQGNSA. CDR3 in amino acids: CASSPSGGNTEAFF. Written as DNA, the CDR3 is TGTGCCAGCAGCCCGTCAGGGGGGAACACTGAAGCTTTCTTT.

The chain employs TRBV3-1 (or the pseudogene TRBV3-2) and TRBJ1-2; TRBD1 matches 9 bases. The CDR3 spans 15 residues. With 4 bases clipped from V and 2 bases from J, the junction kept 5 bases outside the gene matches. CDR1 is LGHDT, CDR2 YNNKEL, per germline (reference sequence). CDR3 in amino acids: CASSPRGTGNYGYTF. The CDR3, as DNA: TGTGCCAGCAGCCCGCGGGGGACAGGGAACTATGGCTACACCTTC.

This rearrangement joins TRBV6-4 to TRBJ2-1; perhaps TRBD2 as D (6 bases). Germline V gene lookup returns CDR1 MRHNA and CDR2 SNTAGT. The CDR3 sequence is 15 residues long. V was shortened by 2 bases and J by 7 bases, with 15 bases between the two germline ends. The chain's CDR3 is CASSDREESKNEQFF. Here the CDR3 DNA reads TGTGCCAGCAGTGACAGGGAGGAGAGTAAAAATGAGCAGTTCTTC.

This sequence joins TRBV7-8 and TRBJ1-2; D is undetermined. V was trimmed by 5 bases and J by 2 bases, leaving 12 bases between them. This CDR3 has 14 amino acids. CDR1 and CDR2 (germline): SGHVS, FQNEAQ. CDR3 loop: CASSARILNYGYTF. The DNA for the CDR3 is TGTGCCAGCAGCGCCCGGATCTTAAACTATGGCTACACCTTC.

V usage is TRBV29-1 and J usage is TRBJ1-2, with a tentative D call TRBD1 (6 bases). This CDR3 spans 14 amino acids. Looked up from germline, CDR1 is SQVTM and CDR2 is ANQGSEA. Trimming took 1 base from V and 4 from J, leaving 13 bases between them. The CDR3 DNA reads TGCAGCGTTGAAGGGCGACAGGACCGCTATGGCTACACCTTC. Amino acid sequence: CSVEGRQDRYGYTF.

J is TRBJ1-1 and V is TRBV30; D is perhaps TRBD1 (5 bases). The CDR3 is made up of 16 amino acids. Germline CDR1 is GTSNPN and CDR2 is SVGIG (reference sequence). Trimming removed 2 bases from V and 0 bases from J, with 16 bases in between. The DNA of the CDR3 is TGTGCCTGGAGTCGGGGCAAGGGGCCCATGAACACTGAAGCTTTCTTT. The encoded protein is CAWSRGKGPMNTEAFF.

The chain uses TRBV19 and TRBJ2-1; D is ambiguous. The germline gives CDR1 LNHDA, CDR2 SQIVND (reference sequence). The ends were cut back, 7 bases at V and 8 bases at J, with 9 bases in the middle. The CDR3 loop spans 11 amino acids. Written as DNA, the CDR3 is TGTGCCAGTACAGATGTGGATGAGCAGTTCTTC. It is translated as CASTDVDEQFF.

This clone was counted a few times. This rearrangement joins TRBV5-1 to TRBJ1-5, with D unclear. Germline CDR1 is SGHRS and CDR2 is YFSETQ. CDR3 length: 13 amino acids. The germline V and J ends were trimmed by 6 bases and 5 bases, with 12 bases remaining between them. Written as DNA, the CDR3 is TGCGCCAGCAAGTTAAGGGCTGATCAGCCCCAGCATTTT. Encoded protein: CASKLRADQPQHF.

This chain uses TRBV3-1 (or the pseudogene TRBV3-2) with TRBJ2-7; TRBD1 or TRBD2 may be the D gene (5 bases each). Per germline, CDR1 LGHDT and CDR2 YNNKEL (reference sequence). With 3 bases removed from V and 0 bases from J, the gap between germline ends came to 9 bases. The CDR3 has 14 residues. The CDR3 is CASSQGPTSYEQYF. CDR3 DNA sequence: TGTGCCAGCAGCCAGGGACCTACCTCCTACGAGCAGTACTTC.

CDR3 sequence (DNA): TGCAGCGGTGGGGGGCGGACAGATACGCAGTATTTT. Translated, it gives CSGGGRTDTQYF. The rearrangement uses TRBV29-1 and TRBJ2-3, with D possibly called TRBD1 or TRBD2 (6 bases each). Germline V gene lookup returns CDR1 SQVTM and CDR2 ANQGSEA. V gave up 7 bases and J gave up 3 bases, with 11 bases separating them. The CDR3 consists of 12 residues.

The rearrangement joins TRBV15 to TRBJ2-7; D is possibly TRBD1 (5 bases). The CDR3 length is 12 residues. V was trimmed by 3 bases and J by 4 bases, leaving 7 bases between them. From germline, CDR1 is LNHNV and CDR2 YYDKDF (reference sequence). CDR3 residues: CATSRPGYEQYF. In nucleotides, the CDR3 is TGTGCCACCAGCAGGCCAGGGTACGAGCAGTACTTC.

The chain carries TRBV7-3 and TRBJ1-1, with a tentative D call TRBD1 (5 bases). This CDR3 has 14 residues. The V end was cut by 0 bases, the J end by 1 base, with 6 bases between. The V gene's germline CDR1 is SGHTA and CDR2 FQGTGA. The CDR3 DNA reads TGTGCCAGCAGCTTAACCGGGACGAACACTGAAGCTTTCTTT. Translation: CASSLTGTNTEAFF.

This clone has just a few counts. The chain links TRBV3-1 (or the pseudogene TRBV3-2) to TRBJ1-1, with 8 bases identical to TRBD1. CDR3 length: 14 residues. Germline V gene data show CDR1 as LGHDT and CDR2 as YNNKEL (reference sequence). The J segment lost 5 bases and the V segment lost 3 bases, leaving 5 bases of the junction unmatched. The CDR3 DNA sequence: TGTGCCAGCAGCCACCGGGACAGGTCTACTGAAGCTTTCTTT. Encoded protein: CASSHRDRSTEAFF.

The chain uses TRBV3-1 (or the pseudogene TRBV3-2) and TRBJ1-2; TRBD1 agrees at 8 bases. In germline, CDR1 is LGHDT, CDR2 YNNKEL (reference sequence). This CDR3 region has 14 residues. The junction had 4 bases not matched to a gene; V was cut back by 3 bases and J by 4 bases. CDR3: CASSHSGGTYGYTF. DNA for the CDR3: TGTGCCAGCAGCCACTCAGGGGGCACCTATGGCTACACCTTC.

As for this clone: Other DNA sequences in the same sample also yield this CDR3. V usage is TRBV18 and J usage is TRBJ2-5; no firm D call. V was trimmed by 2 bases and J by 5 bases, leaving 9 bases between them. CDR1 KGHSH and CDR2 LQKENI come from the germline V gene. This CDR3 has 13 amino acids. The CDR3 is CASSPGLGETQYF. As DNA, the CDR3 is TGTGCCAGCTCACCAGGGCTGGGGGAGACCCAGTACTTC.

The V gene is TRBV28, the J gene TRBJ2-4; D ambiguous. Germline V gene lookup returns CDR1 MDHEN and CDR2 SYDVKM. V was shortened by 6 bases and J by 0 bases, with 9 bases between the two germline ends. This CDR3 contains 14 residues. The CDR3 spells CASRVGLAKNIQYF. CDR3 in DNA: TGTGCCAGCAGGGTTGGGCTAGCCAAAAACATTCAGTACTTC.

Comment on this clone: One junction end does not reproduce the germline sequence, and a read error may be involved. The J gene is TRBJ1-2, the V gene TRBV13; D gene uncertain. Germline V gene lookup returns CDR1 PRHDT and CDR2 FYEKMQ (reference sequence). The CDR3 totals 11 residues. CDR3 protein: CASSLAQFVHF. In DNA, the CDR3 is TGTGCCAGCAGCTTAGCCCAGTTCGTCCATTTC.

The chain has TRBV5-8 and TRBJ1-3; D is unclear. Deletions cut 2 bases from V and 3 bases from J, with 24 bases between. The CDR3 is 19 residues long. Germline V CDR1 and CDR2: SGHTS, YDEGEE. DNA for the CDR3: TGTGCCAGCAGCTTCGGTAGACATACAAACTGGAAATTTGGAAACACCATATATTTT. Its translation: CASSFGRHTNWKFGNTIYF.

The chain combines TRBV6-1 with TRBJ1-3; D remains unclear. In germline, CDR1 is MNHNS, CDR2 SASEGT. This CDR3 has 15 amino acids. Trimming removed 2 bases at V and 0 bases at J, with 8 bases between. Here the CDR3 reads CASSESFSSGNTIYF. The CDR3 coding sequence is TGTGCCAGCAGTGAAAGCTTCTCCTCTGGAAACACCATATATTTT.

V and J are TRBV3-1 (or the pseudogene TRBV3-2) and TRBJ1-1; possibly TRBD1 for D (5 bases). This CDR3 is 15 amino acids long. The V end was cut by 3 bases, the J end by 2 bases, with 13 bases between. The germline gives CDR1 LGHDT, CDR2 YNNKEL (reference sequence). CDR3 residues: CASSQTQVINTEAFF. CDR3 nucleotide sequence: TGTGCCAGCAGCCAGACACAGGTTATAAACACTGAAGCTTTCTTT.

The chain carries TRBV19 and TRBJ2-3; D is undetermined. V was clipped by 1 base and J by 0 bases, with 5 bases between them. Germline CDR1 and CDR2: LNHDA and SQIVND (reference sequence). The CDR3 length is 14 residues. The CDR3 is CASSIGVSTDTQYF. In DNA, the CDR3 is TGTGCCAGTAGTATAGGGGTGAGCACAGATACGCAGTATTTT.

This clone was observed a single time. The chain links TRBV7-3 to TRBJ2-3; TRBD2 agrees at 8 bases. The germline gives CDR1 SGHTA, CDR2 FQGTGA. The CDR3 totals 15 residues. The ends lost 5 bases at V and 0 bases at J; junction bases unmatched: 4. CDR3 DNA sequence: TGTGCCAGCAGCCCTAGCGGGCCTAGCACAGATACGCAGTATTTT. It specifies CASSPSGPSTDTQYF.

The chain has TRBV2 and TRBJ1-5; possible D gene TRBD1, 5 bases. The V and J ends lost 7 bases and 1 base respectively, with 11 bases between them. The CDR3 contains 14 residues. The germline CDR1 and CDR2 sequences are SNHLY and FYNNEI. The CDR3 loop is CASNGGNSNQPQHF. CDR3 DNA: TGTGCCAGCAACGGGGGTAACAGCAATCAGCCCCAGCATTTT.

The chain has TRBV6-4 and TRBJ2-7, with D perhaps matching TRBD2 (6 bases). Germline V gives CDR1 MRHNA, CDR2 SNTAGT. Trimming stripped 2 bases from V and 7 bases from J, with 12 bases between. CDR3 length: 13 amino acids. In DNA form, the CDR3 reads TGTGCCAGCAGTGACCTTAGAGGAGGGGAGCAGTACTTC. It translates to CASSDLRGGEQYF.

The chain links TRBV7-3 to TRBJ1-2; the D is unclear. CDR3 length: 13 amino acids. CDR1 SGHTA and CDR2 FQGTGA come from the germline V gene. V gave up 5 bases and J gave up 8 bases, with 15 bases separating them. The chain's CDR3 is CASSPSVTGGYTF. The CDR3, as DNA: TGTGCCAGCAGCCCTTCGGTCACTGGCGGCTACACCTTC.

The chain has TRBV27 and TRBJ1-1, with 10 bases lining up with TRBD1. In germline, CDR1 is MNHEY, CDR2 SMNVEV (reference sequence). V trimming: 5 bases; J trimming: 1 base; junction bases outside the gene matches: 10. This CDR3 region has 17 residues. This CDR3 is CASSLRQGAIQNTEAFF. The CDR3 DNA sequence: TGTGCCAGCAGTCTTCGACAGGGGGCGATTCAGAACACTGAAGCTTTCTTT.

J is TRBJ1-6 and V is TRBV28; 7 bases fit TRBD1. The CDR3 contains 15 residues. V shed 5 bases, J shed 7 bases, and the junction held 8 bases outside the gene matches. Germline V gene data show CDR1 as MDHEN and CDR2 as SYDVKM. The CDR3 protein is CASSAPGQLNSPLHF. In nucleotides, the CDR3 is TGTGCCAGCAGTGCGCCGGGACAGCTAAATTCACCCCTCCACTTT.